The sequence of this T cell receptor beta chain was determined in a study of CD8 T cells in Susac syndrome. The multiple sclerosis control group comprised treatment-naive patients with stable or active relapsing-remitting disease. Bulk CD8+ and CD4+ cells came from magnetic negative isolation; CD8+ TEMRA by FACS. RNA amounts of roughly 0.45 to 1 ug underwent reverse transcription with random hexamers. Amplification of TCR beta CDR3 was carried out by immunoSEQ multiplex PCR, which covered 54 Vbeta and 13 Jbeta segments. TCRdb analysed the immunoSEQ multiplex PCR reads with MiXCR anew, one entry per CDR3 protein. The sample includes 150,000 to 180,000 distinct CDR3 sequences, roughly 94% of them seen just once. This CDR3 spans 15 amino acids. Germline CDR1 reads PRHDT; CDR2 reads FYEKMQ (reference sequence). The J segment lost 5 bases and the V segment lost 0 bases, leaving 3 bases of the junction unmatched.

The receptor comes from a human donor with multiple sclerosis. V gene TRBV13 combines with J gene TRBJ2-5; 10 positions agree with TRBD1. Source material: CD8+ T cells from PBMCs. The CDR3 nucleotides are TGTGCCAGCAGCTTAGGGACAGGGGGCGAGGAGACCCAGTACTTC. This gives the protein CASSLGTGGEETQYF.